This passage covers 14 T cell receptor beta chains from one sample sequenced in a study of T cells in localized non-small cell lung cancer. Sequenced by immunoSEQ multiplex PCR; TCRdb stores in-frame clones only, minus some. This table holds some 78,000 clones, about four fifths found once. The sequences come from peripheral blood, collected before any cancer treatment. These TCRs come from a man aged 40-75 years with stage I lung adenocarcinoma.

J is TRBJ2-7 and V is TRBV6-5, with D possibly TRBD1 on 6 matching bases. Germline lookup yields CDR1 MNHEY and CDR2 SVGAGI. The CDR3 runs to 15 residues. Trimming took off 5 bases at V and 3 bases at J, with 17 bases between the two ends. CDR3 in amino acids: CASSARSTGGYEQYF. The CDR3 DNA sequence: TGTGCCAGCAGTGCCCGGTCGACAGGCGGCTACGAGCAGTACTTC.

The chain uses TRBV4-2 and TRBJ2-7; 13 bases map to TRBD2. Germline V gene sequence: CDR1 LGHNA, CDR2 YNFKEQ. This CDR3 comprises 16 residues. J lost 2 bases, V lost 2 bases, and 3 bases had no gene match. DNA of the CDR3: TGTGCCAGCAGCCAATGGGGGACTAGCGGGACCTACGAGCAGTACTTC. It translates to CASSQWGTSGTYEQYF.

CDR3 sequence reads: CASSLEWGQNQPQHF. The CDR3 nucleotides are TGTGCCAGCAGCTTAGAGTGGGGGCAGAATCAGCCCCAGCATTTT. This chain connects TRBV7-3 to TRBJ1-5; the D gene is possibly TRBD1 (6 bases). The ends were cut back, 2 bases at V and 4 bases at J, with 12 bases in the middle. CDR1 is SGHTA and CDR2 is FQGTGA in the germline V gene. The CDR3 consists of 15 residues.

The J gene is TRBJ2-2, the V gene TRBV9; TRBD2 might be the D (5 bases). The CDR3 has 13 amino acids. Trimming cost V 0 bases and J 7 bases, with 7 bases left between them. From germline, CDR1 is SGDLS and CDR2 YYNGEE. This CDR3 reads CASSVVGGGELFF. CDR3 sequence (DNA): TGTGCCAGCAGCGTAGTAGGAGGCGGGGAGCTGTTTTTT.

The chain carries TRBV27 and TRBJ2-5; 11 bases align to TRBD2. This CDR3 comprises 14 residues. V shed 2 bases, J shed 4 bases, and the junction held 0 bases outside the gene matches. CDR1 and CDR2 (germline): MNHEY, SMNVEV (reference sequence). In DNA, the CDR3 is TGTGCCAGCAGTTTACTAGCGGGAGGAGAGACCCAGTACTTC. Amino acid sequence: CASSLLAGGETQYF.

The V call is TRBV28, the J call TRBJ1-3; D call uncertain. The CDR3 runs 15 residues. The germline V gene has CDR1 MDHEN and CDR2 SYDVKM. V was pared by 2 bases and J by 3 bases, with 11 bases between. This CDR3 is CASSLPGRGGNTIYF. Written as DNA, the CDR3 is TGTGCCAGCAGTTTACCCGGGAGAGGTGGAAACACCATATATTTT.

DNA of the CDR3: TGTGCCTGGAGTGTAAAGGATCCCACCGGGGAGCTGTTTTTT. As protein: CAWSVKDPTGELFF. This rearrangement joins TRBV30 to TRBJ2-2; D call uncertain. CDR3 length: 14 amino acids. Trimming removed 0 bases at V and 4 bases at J, with 9 bases between. CDR1 GTSNPN and CDR2 SVGIG come from the germline V gene (reference sequence).

The rearrangement joins TRBV7-6 to TRBJ2-7; TRBD1 might be the D (6 bases). The CDR3 runs 11 residues. Trimming took off 5 bases at V and 8 bases at J, with 10 bases between the two ends. CDR1 and CDR2 from the germline V gene are SGHVS and FNYEAQ. The CDR3 bases are TGTGCCAGCAGCGAACAGGGCAAGCAGTACTTC. It codes for CASSEQGKQYF.

The chain recombines TRBV7-6 with TRBJ2-6, with 8 bases matching TRBD1. CDR3 length: 17 residues. Germline V gene sequence: CDR1 SGHVS, CDR2 FNYEAQ. Losses at the gene ends were 5 bases for V and 0 bases for J; bases not matched to a gene: 6. The DNA of the CDR3 is TGTGCCAGCAGCCCCGACAGGGGTGACTCTGGGGCCAACGTCCTGACTTTC. Translated: CASSPDRGDSGANVLTF.

The chain combines TRBV19 with TRBJ2-1, with D perhaps assigned TRBD1 or TRBD2 (6 bases each). The CDR3 length is 14 residues. V lost 9 bases and J lost 6, with 18 bases in between. The germline V gene has CDR1 LNHDA and CDR2 SQIVND (reference sequence). This chain's CDR3 is CASKWGAGPNEQFF. Written as DNA, the CDR3 is TGTGCCAGCAAATGGGGGGCGGGGCCCAATGAGCAGTTCTTC.

The V gene is TRBV6-5, the J gene TRBJ2-7; no definite D call. Germline CDR1 and CDR2: MNHEY and SVGAGI. The ends were cut back, 5 bases at V and 1 base at J, with 12 bases in the middle. The length of the CDR3 is 14 residues. The CDR3 region is CASSATFSSYEQYF. CDR3 DNA sequence: TGTGCCAGCAGTGCGACTTTTTCATCCTACGAGCAGTACTTC.

The chain couples TRBV5-1 to TRBJ1-2, with D unclear. Trimming took off 5 bases at V and 4 bases at J, with 9 bases between the two ends. The CDR3 is 12 amino acids. Germline V lookup: CDR1 SGHRS, CDR2 YFSETQ. CDR3 region: CASRPDTYGYTF. The CDR3, as DNA: TGCGCCAGCAGACCCGACACCTATGGCTACACCTTC.

This clone was detected ten times or more. The chain combines TRBV18 with TRBJ1-1; maybe TRBD1 (5 bases). CDR3 size: 15 residues. The germline V gene encodes CDR1 KGHSH and CDR2 LQKENI. The V end was cut by 0 bases, the J end by 4 bases, with 12 bases between. The CDR3 sequence: CASSPPEAGGTEAFF. Here the CDR3 DNA reads TGTGCCAGCTCACCACCGGAGGCCGGGGGCACTGAAGCTTTCTTT.

The chain couples TRBV7-8 to TRBJ2-3, with 9 bases aligning to TRBD2. The J segment lost 2 bases and the V segment lost 8 bases, leaving 5 bases of the junction unmatched. The CDR3 covers 14 residues. Germline values: CDR1 SGHVS, CDR2 FQNEAQ. The CDR3 is CASGTSGFTDTQYF. In DNA form, the CDR3 reads TGTGCCAGCGGCACTAGCGGGTTCACAGATACGCAGTATTTT.